These T cell receptor beta chains were read from a single sample in a study of cytomegalovirus exposure and HLA in healthy donors. Using immunoSEQ multiplex PCR, the repertoire was profiled, and TCRdb retains in-frame clones only, with some absent. The sample records about 150,000 clones, 65% to 80% being singletons. The sample consisted of PBMCs. Receptors were obtained from a woman aged 40-49 years in good health and CMV-seronegative. Each CDR3 is given with its conserved first and last residue. D genes are given only for firm matches. Not every row has a clone size; where given, it reads once, few, many or a size class.

15	-	TRBV30	-	TRBJ1-3	CAWSLGDSSGNTIYF	TGTGCCTGGAGTTTAGGGGACTCGAGTGGAAACACCATATATTTT
13	-	TRBV28	-	TRBJ2-7	CASSSAQIYEQYF	TGTGCCAGCAGTTCCGCGCAAATCTACGAGCAGTACTTC
15	-	TRBV5-6	TRBD1	TRBJ1-3	CASSLTGGSGNTIYF	TGTGCCAGCAGCTTAACAGGGGGCTCTGGAAACACCATATATTTT
15	-	TRBV6-5	-	TRBJ1-5	CASSYSKQGEGPQHF	TGTGCCAGCAGTTACTCGAAACAGGGCGAGGGGCCCCAGCATTTT
14	-	TRBV19	-	TRBJ2-7	CASSKGPSSYEQYF	TGTGCCAGTAGTAAGGGGCCGAGCTCCTACGAGCAGTACTTC
15	-	TRBV2	-	TRBJ1-2	CASSDSGTPEYGYTF	TGTGCCAGCAGTGATTCCGGGACACCGGAATATGGCTACACCTTC
12	few	TRBV6-5	-	TRBJ2-7	CASSGGVREQYF	TGTGCCAGCAGCGGGGGAGTGCGCGAGCAGTACTTC
19	-	TRBV11-2	TRBD1	TRBJ1-4	CASSLALTGGAFSEEKLFF	TGTGCCAGCAGCTTAGCGCTCACAGGGGGCGCTTTTTCTGAGGAAAAACTGTTTTTT
11	-	TRBV6-6	TRBD2	TRBJ2-3	CASVSGDTQYF	TGTGCCAGCGTTAGCGGGGATACGCAGTATTTT
15	few	TRBV28	TRBD2	TRBJ2-3	CASSLGGVRTDTQYF	TGTGCCAGCAGTTTAGGGGGGGTACGGACAGATACGCAGTATTTT
17	-	TRBV27	-	TRBJ2-2	CASSPRLQSSNTGELFF	TGTGCCAGCAGTCCCCGCTTACAGAGTTCGAACACCGGGGAGCTGTTTTTT
13	-	TRBV29-1	TRBD1	TRBJ2-5	CSGPGTGPETQYF	TGCAGCGGACCCGGGACAGGGCCAGAGACCCAGTACTTC
16	once	TRBV5-1	TRBD2	TRBJ2-2	CASSSLGLAGTGELFF	TGCGCCAGCAGCTCGTTAGGGCTAGCGGGAACCGGGGAGCTGTTTTTT
16	-	TRBV5-1	TRBD2	TRBJ2-5	CASSGEGSGKQETQYF	TGCGCCAGCAGTGGGGAGGGTAGCGGGAAGCAAGAGACCCAGTACTTC
17	-	TRBV5-4	-	TRBJ2-1	CASSVGLVGAQINEQFF	TGTGCCAGCAGCGTCGGACTGGTGGGAGCTCAGATCAATGAGCAGTTCTTC
15	-	TRBV27	-	TRBJ1-5	CASSKIRRGNQPQHF	TGTGCCAGCAGCAAAATCAGGCGGGGCAATCAGCCCCAGCATTTT